The sequence of this TCR beta chain was determined in a study of cytomegalovirus exposure and HLA in healthy donors. Findings and limits, study-wide: A later analysis reportedly found that, within productive TCRs, an Asian-associated ancestry cluster had fewer N-insertions than the mean observed across the roughly 700 donors. The authors enumerated 150 to 200 TCR beta chains as linked to cytomegalovirus.

PCR amplification relied on 60 Vbeta primers (plus 13 Jbeta primers). Repertoires were generated with immunoSEQ multiplex PCR, while TCRdb's copy carries only in-frame clones and drops some. The sample has roughly 150,000 clones; roughly 80% are singletons. About this clone itself: Its specificity is unknown.

There were likely unrecorded immune exposures, though donors were nominally healthy when sampled. Input material: PBMCs. The clonotype originates from a girl aged 2 to 10 in good health and CMV-seropositive.

In DNA, the CDR3 is TGTGCCAGCACCTTAGGACTAGCGGACACAGATACGCAGTATTTT. The encoded protein is CASTLGLADTDTQYF. V is TRBV5-4 and J is TRBJ2-3, with 10 bases identical to TRBD2. Trimming took 6 bases from V and 2 from J; bases not matched to a gene: 6. Germline CDR1 reads SGHNT; CDR2 reads YYREEE (reference sequence). There are 15 residues in the CDR3.